A single sample is the source of the 15 T cell receptor beta chains below, sequenced in a study of cytomegalovirus exposure and HLA in healthy donors. Measured with immunoSEQ multiplex PCR; TCRdb has only the in-frame clones, and not every one. The data show under 200,000 clones, with about 90% seen just once and 4% to 4.5% held by the top ten. The sequencing input was PBMCs. The receptor source for this set is a man aged 18 to 29 in good health and CMV-seropositive.

The chain is built from TRBV5-1 and TRBJ2-5, with TRBD1 as a possible D gene (7 bases). There are 17 residues in the CDR3. V dropped 3 bases and J dropped 5 bases, with 23 bases sitting between them. Germline lookup yields CDR1 SGHRS and CDR2 YFSETQ. The CDR3 loop reads CASSWGPTTGSGETQYF. The CDR3 DNA reads as TGCGCCAGCAGCTGGGGCCCTACGACAGGGAGCGGGGAGACCCAGTACTTC.

The chain links TRBV27 to TRBJ2-6, with D unresolved. The V and J ends lost 7 bases and 0 bases respectively, with 10 bases between them. Germline V gene lookup returns CDR1 MNHEY and CDR2 SMNVEV (reference sequence). The CDR3 sequence is 15 residues long. The CDR3: CASTSGGSGANVLTF. Here the CDR3 DNA reads TGTGCCAGCACCTCCGGCGGCTCTGGGGCCAACGTCCTGACTTTC.

This chain connects TRBV5-6 to TRBJ2-3; 11 bases fit TRBD2. The J segment lost 0 bases and the V segment lost 1 base, leaving 4 bases of the junction unmatched. Germline CDR1 reads SGHDT; CDR2 reads YYEEEE. This CDR3 contains 17 residues. The CDR3: CASSLRLAGPSTDTQYF. CDR3 coding DNA: TGTGCCAGCAGCTTGCGACTAGCGGGACCGAGCACAGATACGCAGTATTTT.

This clone was counted between two and nine times. The chain combines TRBV14 with TRBJ2-2; 11 bases line up with TRBD1. V lost 4 bases, J lost 6 bases, and 4 bases stayed unmatched. Germline assignment: CDR1 SGHDN and CDR2 FVKESK. The CDR3 runs 15 residues. The CDR3 nucleotides are TGTGCCAGCAGCCCCTGGACAGGGGGCTCCGGGGAGCTGTTTTTT. Protein product: CASSPWTGGSGELFF. Based on the CDR3 plus reference TRBV14 and TRBJ2-2, the full variable domain is EAGVTQFPSHSVIEKGQTVTLRCDPISGHDNLYWYRRVMGKEIKFLLHFVKESKQDESGMPNNRFLAERTGGTYSTLKVQPAELEDSGVYFCASSPWTGGSGELFFGEGSRLTVL.

The chain is built from TRBV30 and TRBJ1-1, with D uncertain. Germline CDR1 reads GTSNPN; CDR2 reads SVGIG (reference sequence). The CDR3 covers 12 residues. Deletions cut 4 bases from V and 1 base from J, with 7 bases between. CDR3 amino acids: CAWTPENTEAFF. CDR3 coding DNA: TGTGCCTGGACGCCAGAGAACACTGAAGCTTTCTTT.

This clone is a singleton in its sample. CDR3 in amino acids: CSVKGLGGTGELFF. DNA for the CDR3: TGCAGCGTTAAGGGACTAGGCGGCACCGGGGAGCTGTTTTTT. This chain uses TRBV29-1 with TRBJ2-2; 8 bases align to TRBD2. CDR3 length: 14 residues. With 5 bases clipped from V and 4 bases from J, the junction kept 6 bases outside the gene matches. The germline V gene has CDR1 SQVTM and CDR2 ANQGSEA.

J is TRBJ2-3 and V is TRBV19; TRBD1 agrees at 10 bases. In germline, CDR1 is LNHDA, CDR2 SQIVND (reference sequence). The CDR3 is 17 amino acids. Trimming at V came to 3 bases and at J to 1 base, leaving 7 bases not matched to a gene. In nucleotides, the CDR3 is TGTGCCAGTAGTATGGGGACCGGGACAGGGGGCACAGATACGCAGTATTTT. Residues: CASSMGTGTGGTDTQYF. Combining the CDR3 with reference TRBV19 and TRBJ2-3 gives the whole variable domain DGGITQSPKYLFRKEGQNVTLSCEQNLNHDAMYWYRQDPGQGLRLIYYSQIVNDFQKGDIAEGYSVSREKKESFPLTVTSAQKNPTAFYLCASSMGTGTGGTDTQYFGPGTRLTVL.

The CDR3 sequence: CASSPGGDRGRSSGRSPAKNIQYF. CDR3 DNA: TGTGCCAGTAGTCCAGGGGGGGACAGGGGACGTTCTAGCGGGAGGTCCCCAGCCAAAAACATTCAGTACTTC. The genes are TRBV19 and TRBJ2-4; TRBD2 is a possible D gene (11 bases). Germline V gives CDR1 LNHDA, CDR2 SQIVND (reference sequence). Trimming removed 5 bases at V and 0 bases at J, with 38 bases between. The CDR3 consists of 24 residues.

This clone was detected a few times. V is TRBV6-5 and J is TRBJ1-2, with TRBD1 as a possible D gene (6 bases). Germline values: CDR1 MNHEY, CDR2 SVGAGI. V dropped 2 bases and J dropped 4 bases, with 14 bases sitting between them. This CDR3 is built from 15 residues. CDR3 DNA sequence: TGTGCCAGCAGTTACGCCAGGGGATACGGCTATGGCTACACCTTC. Translating gives CASSYARGYGYGYTF.

This rearrangement joins TRBV18 to TRBJ2-7, with 7 nucleotides matching TRBD1. The J segment lost 4 bases and the V segment lost 6 bases, leaving 6 bases of the junction unmatched. Germline V CDR1 and CDR2: KGHSH, LQKENI. This CDR3 is built from 13 residues. The CDR3 sequence is CASSLDRVYEQYF. The CDR3 region has the DNA TGTGCCAGCTCCCTCGACAGGGTTTACGAGCAGTACTTC.

The chain has TRBV27 and TRBJ2-7; maybe TRBD2 (6 bases). From germline, CDR1 is MNHEY and CDR2 SMNVEV (reference sequence). This CDR3 region has 15 residues. Trimming shortened V by 4 bases and J by 3 bases, and 16 bases separated the two germline ends. The CDR3 here is CASSSPGGRGYEQYF. Written as DNA, the CDR3 is TGTGCCAGCAGTTCTCCTGGGGGGAGAGGCTACGAGCAGTACTTC.

This clone was recorded a few times. The rearrangement uses TRBV2 and TRBJ2-1; D is unresolved. The germline V and J ends were trimmed by 4 bases and 8 bases, with 6 bases remaining between them. CDR1 and CDR2 from the germline V gene are SNHLY and FYNNEI. The CDR3 extends over 11 amino acids. The CDR3 spells CASSASDEQFF. The DNA of the CDR3 is TGTGCCAGCAGTGCGTCCGATGAGCAGTTCTTC.

The chain combines TRBV5-1 with TRBJ2-1, with D possibly TRBD2 on 5 matching bases. The germline V gene has CDR1 SGHRS and CDR2 YFSETQ. There are 15 residues in the CDR3. V was clipped by 0 bases and J by 2 bases, with 9 bases between them. The chain's CDR3 is CASSLVGEAYNEQFF. The CDR3 bases are TGCGCCAGCAGCTTGGTGGGAGAAGCCTACAATGAGCAGTTCTTC.

The chain carries TRBV18 and TRBJ2-1; 9 bases agree with TRBD1. This CDR3 is 15 amino acids long. Germline V gene sequence: CDR1 KGHSH, CDR2 LQKENI. Trimming removed 4 bases from V and 8 bases from J; junction bases left unmatched: 9. The CDR3 DNA reads as TGTGCCAGCTCACAGACAGGGGGTCCGGGTGATGAGCAGTTCTTC. It specifies CASSQTGGPGDEQFF.

The gene calls are TRBV2 and TRBJ2-7; D might be TRBD1 (6 bases). CDR1 is SNHLY and CDR2 is FYNNEI in the germline V gene. This CDR3 region has 15 residues. V gave up 5 bases and J gave up 0 bases, with 14 bases separating them. The CDR3 DNA is TGTGCCAGCAGTTGGGGGCTATGGGGCTCCTACGAGCAGTACTTC. Translated: CASSWGLWGSYEQYF.